This entry lists 12 T cell receptor beta chains sequenced from one sample in a study of blood T cell repertoires in COVID-19. The protocol was immunoSEQ multiplex PCR, while the TCRdb copy is restricted to in-frame clones and leaves out a portion. The data hold a few hundred thousand clones, with about 89% observed a single time. Sequencing used peripheral blood. The receptor source for this set is a man in his forties who had recovered from COVID-19.

This clone was counted many times. The V gene is TRBV6-5, the J gene TRBJ2-3, with 7 bases lining up with TRBD2. The CDR3 has 15 amino acids. CDR1 is MNHEY and CDR2 is SVGAGI in the germline V gene. The V and J ends lost 0 bases and 4 bases, in that order; junction bases with no gene match: 4. The CDR3 here is CASSYSAGAADTQYF. The CDR3 DNA reads as TGTGCCAGCAGTTACTCTGCGGGAGCGGCAGATACGCAGTATTTT.

The CDR3 sequence: CSVELTAGSYEQYF. The CDR3, as DNA: TGCAGCGTTGAATTAACGGCAGGGTCCTACGAGCAGTACTTC. This sequence joins TRBV29-1 and TRBJ2-7; maybe TRBD1 (5 bases). This CDR3 contains 14 residues. Deletions cut 2 bases from V and 1 base from J, with 12 bases between. Germline values: CDR1 SQVTM, CDR2 ANQGSEA.

This clone showed up just once. The rearrangement uses TRBV6-2 or TRBV6-3 and TRBJ2-1; tentative D call: TRBD2 (5 bases). There are 15 residues in the CDR3. The V and J ends lost 2 bases and 0 bases respectively, with 8 bases between them. CDR1 and CDR2 from the germline V gene are MNHEY and SVGEGT. The CDR3 loop reads CASSYVGSSYNEQFF. CDR3 in DNA: TGTGCCAGCAGTTACGTTGGGAGCTCCTACAATGAGCAGTTCTTC.

The V and J genes are TRBV7-2 and TRBJ1-5, with 8 bases aligning to TRBD1. CDR1 SGHTA and CDR2 FQGNSA come from the germline V gene. Germline trimming cut 5 bases from V and 1 base from J; bases unmatched to any gene: 4. The CDR3 covers 15 residues. The CDR3 coding sequence is TGTGCCAGCAGCCTTGACAGGGGCAGCAATCAGCCCCAGCATTTT. This gives the protein CASSLDRGSNQPQHF.

The chain uses TRBV7-2 and TRBJ2-1, with a possible D match to TRBD1 (5 bases). The V end was cut by 5 bases, the J end by 7 bases, with 15 bases between. Germline V lookup: CDR1 SGHTA, CDR2 FQGNSA. The CDR3 has 14 residues. Here the CDR3 DNA reads TGTGCCAGCAGCCCAACGGACACGGTGAATGAGCAGTTCTTC. Amino acids: CASSPTDTVNEQFF.

Only a few counts were recorded for this clone. V usage is TRBV2 and J usage is TRBJ2-7; 12 positions match TRBD1. This CDR3 region has 15 residues. CDR1 is SNHLY, CDR2 FYNNEI, per germline. V shed 4 bases, J shed 6 bases, and the junction held 7 bases outside the gene matches. CDR3 DNA: TGTGCCAGCAGTGTTACCGGGACAGGGGGCTCCGAGCAGTACTTC. Protein sequence: CASSVTGTGGSEQYF.

This chain joins TRBV10-3 and TRBJ2-1, with a possible D match to TRBD1 (6 bases). Germline V gene lookup returns CDR1 ENHRY and CDR2 SYGVKD. CDR3 length equals 16 residues. V was cut by 3 bases and J by 0 bases, with 12 bases left in between. This chain's CDR3 is CAISDQGSHSYNEQFF. The CDR3 DNA reads as TGTGCCATCAGTGACCAGGGGTCCCACTCCTACAATGAGCAGTTCTTC.

The rearrangement uses TRBV7-2 and TRBJ1-4; maybe TRBD1 (5 bases). Germline V gives CDR1 SGHTA, CDR2 FQGNSA. V lost 5 bases and J 13 bases, leaving 14 bases between the germline ends. This CDR3 is 12 amino acids long. Written as DNA, the CDR3 is TGTGCCAGCAGCCTGGGGCATAGCGGACTGTTTTTT. Translating gives CASSLGHSGLFF.

The rearrangement uses TRBV6-5 and TRBJ2-7, with D perhaps TRBD1 (6 bases). V gave up 6 bases and J gave up 3 bases, with 18 bases separating them. From germline, CDR1 is MNHEY and CDR2 SVGAGI. The CDR3 is 15 amino acids. CDR3 in amino acids: CASRRNRVPSYEQYF. CDR3 nucleotides: TGTGCCAGCAGGCGAAACAGGGTCCCGAGCTACGAGCAGTACTTC.

This chain connects TRBV2 to TRBJ2-1; 7 nucleotides line up with TRBD2. The CDR3 has 14 amino acids. Germline V gene sequence: CDR1 SNHLY, CDR2 FYNNEI. V dropped 7 bases and J dropped 0; count of bases not matched to a gene: 3. CDR3 protein: CASNGRSSYNEQFF. The CDR3 nucleotides read TGTGCCAGCAACGGGAGGAGCTCCTACAATGAGCAGTTCTTC.

The chain carries TRBV19 and TRBJ2-1; 15 bases are a match to TRBD2. Trimming cost V 5 bases and J 6 bases; bases outside gene matches: 11. CDR3 length: 18 residues. Germline lookup yields CDR1 LNHDA and CDR2 SQIVND (reference sequence). CDR3 bases: TGTGCCAGTAGTCCGGGGACTAGCGGGAGGAGGTTTGTCAATGAGCAGTTCTTC. Translated: CASSPGTSGRRFVNEQFF.

The chain recombines TRBV6-6 with TRBJ1-5; 7 bases line up with TRBD1. Trimming removed 2 bases from V and 6 bases from J; junction bases left unmatched: 10. CDR3 length: 16 amino acids. Germline values: CDR1 MNHNY, CDR2 SVGAGI (reference sequence). The CDR3 here is CASSYVRGAMGQPQHF. The CDR3 bases are TGTGCCAGCAGTTACGTCAGGGGGGCGATGGGTCAGCCCCAGCATTTT.